Below, 30 T cell receptor beta chains from the same sample are listed, as sequenced in a study of shared clonotypes between healthy human individuals. Terminally differentiated effector memory CD45RA+ cells were excluded by CCR7 positive selection of CD45RO-negative cells. Clones were sequenced by immunoSEQ multiplex PCR, and TCRdb holds only the in-frame ones, with some missing. The sample gives under 1 million clones, approximately 92% of which show up once; 24% is in the top ten. Sequenced material: naive CD8+ T cells sorted from blood. Every receptor here comes from a man aged 25-45 years in good health.

This clone was seen once. Different DNA sequences within this sample yield the same CDR3. The rearrangement links TRBV7-6 to TRBJ2-7, with D perhaps TRBD1 or TRBD2 (6 bases each). Germline lookup yields CDR1 SGHVS and CDR2 FNYEAQ. CDR3 size: 15 residues. With 2 bases removed from V and 4 bases from J, the gap between germline ends came to 15 bases. The CDR3 here is CASSLLGGLSYEQYF. CDR3 coding DNA: TGTGCCAGCAGCTTACTGGGGGGCCTTAGTTACGAGCAGTACTTC.

This clone was observed a single time. The sample holds other DNA sequences that translate to the same CDR3. This chain uses TRBV9 with TRBJ2-2; no clear D gene. The V end was cut by 3 bases, the J end by 3 bases, with 3 bases between. This CDR3 region has 12 residues. CDR1 is SGDLS and CDR2 is YYNGEE in the germline V gene. CDR3 DNA: TGTGCCAGCAGCGCGGACACCGGGGAGCTGTTTTTT. This gives the protein CASSADTGELFF.

V is TRBV6-1 and J is TRBJ1-5, with D possibly being TRBD1 (6 bases). CDR1 MNHNS and CDR2 SASEGT come from the germline V gene. Trimming removed 10 bases from V and 7 bases from J, with 14 bases in between. The CDR3 loop spans 12 amino acids. CDR3 coding DNA: TGTGCCATCGGACAGCCTTACCAGCCCCAGCATTTT. It translates to CAIGQPYQPQHF.

V is TRBV30 and J is TRBJ2-7, with no clear D. Between the trimmed V and J ends, which lost 2 bases and 4 bases, there was a span of 9 bases. Looked up from germline, CDR1 is GTSNPN and CDR2 is SVGIG (reference sequence). The CDR3 has 12 amino acids. CDR3: CAWSLAAYEQYF. CDR3 nucleotide sequence: TGTGCCTGGAGTTTGGCGGCGTACGAGCAGTACTTC. Full variable domain (rest looked up from reference TRBV30 and TRBJ2-7): SQTIHQWPATLVQPVGSPLSLECTVEGTSNPNLYWYRQAAGRGLQLLFYSVGIGQISSEVPQNLSASRPQDRQFILSSKKLLLSDSGFYLCAWSLAAYEQYFGPGTRLTVT.

The chain recombines TRBV6-5 with TRBJ1-5; 7 bases line up with TRBD1. Trimming took 5 bases from V and 1 from J; bases not matched to a gene: 2. This CDR3 region has 14 residues. The V gene's germline CDR1 is MNHEY and CDR2 SVGAGI. CDR3 amino acids: CASSRQGSNQPQHF. CDR3 sequence (DNA): TGTGCCAGCAGTCGACAGGGAAGCAATCAGCCCCAGCATTTT.

The chain employs TRBV11-2 and TRBJ1-3; D is perhaps TRBD1 (6 bases). From germline, CDR1 is SGHAT and CDR2 FQNNGV. The CDR3 loop spans 14 amino acids. The V and J ends lost 2 bases and 4 bases respectively, with 9 bases between them. CDR3 DNA sequence: TGTGCCAGCAGCTTACAGGACAGCGGAAACACCATATATTTT. Translating it yields CASSLQDSGNTIYF.

CDR3 bases: TGTGCCAGCAGTTTCTCAGCGGGAGGCCACAATGAGCAGTTCTTC. Its translation: CASSFSAGGHNEQFF. The V gene is TRBV28, the J gene TRBJ2-1; 9 bases fit TRBD2. CDR3 length: 15 residues. Germline V lookup: CDR1 MDHEN, CDR2 SYDVKM. Losses at the gene ends were 3 bases for V and 5 bases for J; bases not matched to a gene: 5.

This sequence joins TRBV28 and TRBJ2-1; D remains unclear. This CDR3 spans 11 amino acids. CDR1 MDHEN and CDR2 SYDVKM come from the germline V gene. The V and J ends lost 2 bases and 5 bases respectively, with 1 base between them. CDR3 sequence (DNA): TGTGCCAGCAGTTTAGACAATGAGCAGTTCTTC. This encodes CASSLDNEQFF.

The chain combines TRBV2 with TRBJ2-7; D ambiguous. V was trimmed by 2 bases and J by 0 bases, leaving 8 bases between them. This CDR3 is built from 14 residues. Germline V gene sequence: CDR1 SNHLY, CDR2 FYNNEI. CDR3 sequence (DNA): TGTGCCAGCAGTGAACTGGGCAGCTCCTACGAGCAGTACTTC. Translation gives CASSELGSSYEQYF.

The chain has TRBV27 and TRBJ2-5; the D call may be TRBD1 or TRBD2 (5 bases each). Germline CDR1 reads MNHEY; CDR2 reads SMNVEV (reference sequence). Trimming cost V 5 bases and J 5 bases, with 21 bases left between them. CDR3 size: 16 residues. The CDR3 DNA is TGTGCCAGCAGTCTAGGACAAGGAGGCATTTTGGAGACCCAGTACTTC. This translates into CASSLGQGGILETQYF.

In DNA, the CDR3 is TGTGCCAGCAGCCTCGCCGGGGGCTATGGCTACACCTTC. Residues: CASSLAGGYGYTF. The chain links TRBV11-2 to TRBJ1-2; maybe TRBD1 (5 bases). The CDR3 has 13 amino acids. Germline loops: CDR1 SGHAT, CDR2 FQNNGV. V was trimmed by 5 bases and J by 4 bases, leaving 11 bases between them.

The V and J genes are TRBV28 and TRBJ2-5, with D hard to call. The CDR3 consists of 15 residues. V was trimmed by 4 bases and J by 1 base, leaving 13 bases between them. Germline lookup yields CDR1 MDHEN and CDR2 SYDVKM. CDR3 coding DNA: TGTGCCAGCAGTTCTCGGCGAGAGGTCCAAGAGACCCAGTACTTC. Translation gives CASSSRREVQETQYF.

This chain connects TRBV27 to TRBJ2-7; D uncertain. This CDR3 comprises 14 residues. V lost 10 bases, J lost 0 bases, and 16 bases lay in between. Germline CDR1 MNHEY, CDR2 SMNVEV (reference sequence). CDR3 amino acids: CATANGRSSYEQYF. In DNA, the CDR3 is TGTGCCACCGCCAACGGACGGAGCTCCTACGAGCAGTACTTC.

In DNA form, the CDR3 reads TGTGCCAGCAGCTTAGAATCGGCAATTAGGGGTGACGAGCAGTACTTC. It specifies CASSLESAIRGDEQYF. The chain uses TRBV7-6 and TRBJ2-7, with D possibly matching TRBD1 (5 bases). Germline CDR1 SGHVS, CDR2 FNYEAQ. The CDR3 consists of 16 residues. Trimming cost V 1 base and J 5 bases, with 18 bases left between them.

This chain links TRBV11-3 with TRBJ2-2, with 8 nucleotides matching TRBD1. Unmatched junction bases numbered 18, after V lost 4 bases and J lost 8 bases. This CDR3 is 18 amino acids long. Germline CDR1 SGHNT, CDR2 YENEEA. The CDR3 DNA reads as TGTGCCAGCAGCTCCTGGACAGGGTTGCTAGGAGGGGAAGGGGAGCTGTTTTTT. Encoded protein: CASSSWTGLLGGEGELFF.

CDR3 amino acids: CASSDYGTPTDTQYF. CDR3 DNA: TGTGCCAGCAGCGATTACGGGACACCCACAGATACGCAGTATTTT. This sequence joins TRBV9 and TRBJ2-3, with a tentative D call TRBD1 (6 bases). V was clipped by 3 bases and J by 2 bases, with 13 bases between them. Germline V lookup: CDR1 SGDLS, CDR2 YYNGEE. CDR3 length: 15 amino acids.

The V and J genes are TRBV7-9 and TRBJ2-5; unclear D gene. Trimming cost V 1 base and J 5 bases, with 8 bases left between them. Germline values: CDR1 SEHNR, CDR2 FQNEAQ (reference sequence). This CDR3 has 13 residues. The CDR3 sequence: CASSLGDLETQYF. CDR3 in DNA: TGTGCCAGCAGCTTAGGGGATCTTGAGACCCAGTACTTC. Full variable domain (rest looked up from reference TRBV7-9 and TRBJ2-5): DTGVSQNPRHKITKRGQNVTFRCDPISEHNRLYWYRQTLGQGPEFLTYFQNEAQLEKSRLLSDRFSAERPKGSFSTLEIQRTEQGDSAMYLCASSLGDLETQYFGPGTRLLVL.

The chain is built from TRBV19 and TRBJ1-5; TRBD1 might be the D (5 bases). The CDR3 loop spans 14 amino acids. Germline CDR1 LNHDA, CDR2 SQIVND (reference sequence). Trimming took 4 bases from V and 5 from J, leaving 12 bases between them. CDR3 sequence: CASSKRGSDQPQHF. DNA for the CDR3: TGTGCCAGTAGTAAAAGGGGCTCAGATCAGCCCCAGCATTTT.

The chain couples TRBV28 to TRBJ2-1; TRBD1 is a possible D gene (6 bases). Germline CDR1 reads MDHEN; CDR2 reads SYDVKM. CDR3 length: 14 amino acids. The V end was cut by 2 bases, the J end by 7 bases, with 12 bases between. CDR3 bases: TGTGCCAGCAGTTTAAGGGGGAGTGGGAATGAGCAGTTCTTC. Residues: CASSLRGSGNEQFF.

This rearrangement joins TRBV4-3 to TRBJ1-2; tentatively, D is TRBD1 (5 bases). CDR3 length: 16 amino acids. Trimming took off 4 bases at V and 0 bases at J, with 15 bases between the two ends. Looked up from germline, CDR1 is LGHNA and CDR2 is YSLEER. CDR3 bases: TGCGCCAGCAGCCCAAGCGTCGGCAGGGCTAACTATGGCTACACCTTC. Amino acid sequence: CASSPSVGRANYGYTF.

The rearrangement uses TRBV7-2 and TRBJ2-7; D is perhaps TRBD1 (6 bases). Trimming stripped 4 bases from V and 8 bases from J, with 9 bases between. Per germline, CDR1 SGHTA and CDR2 FQGNSA. The CDR3 totals 11 residues. CDR3 DNA sequence: TGTGCCAGCAGCTCAGGGACAAAGCAGTACTTC. It specifies CASSSGTKQYF.

This chain joins TRBV9 and TRBJ2-1; TRBD2 is a possible D gene (6 bases). V was pared by 3 bases and J by 0 bases, with 19 bases between. Germline loops: CDR1 SGDLS, CDR2 YYNGEE. CDR3 length equals 18 residues. The CDR3 spells CASSAGSAGINSYNEQFF. The DNA of the CDR3 is TGTGCCAGCAGCGCTGGGAGCGCGGGAATAAACTCCTACAATGAGCAGTTCTTC.

CDR3 nucleotide sequence: TGTGCCAGCAGCGTAGCGGACGACAATGAGCAGTTCTTC. It codes for CASSVADDNEQFF. V usage is TRBV9 and J usage is TRBJ2-1, with D unresolved. The CDR3 is made up of 13 amino acids. V was clipped by 0 bases and J by 5 bases, with 6 bases between them. Germline V CDR1 and CDR2: SGDLS, YYNGEE.

V gene TRBV28 combines with J gene TRBJ2-3; maybe TRBD1 (6 bases). Germline-derived CDR1 and CDR2 are MDHEN and SYDVKM. CDR3 length: 16 amino acids. V gave up 3 bases and J gave up 0 bases, with 13 bases separating them. CDR3 DNA: TGTGCCAGCAGTTTTGCCCGGGACAAGAGCACAGATACGCAGTATTTT. It is translated as CASSFARDKSTDTQYF.

This clone was counted once. This specimen includes other DNA sequences encoding the same CDR3. The chain carries TRBV9 and TRBJ2-7; 8 bases agree with TRBD2. V dropped 7 bases and J dropped 3; count of bases not matched to a gene: 3. Germline values: CDR1 SGDLS, CDR2 YYNGEE. This CDR3 has 12 amino acids. For the CDR3, the DNA is TGTGCCAGCTCTACTAGCGGCTACGAGCAGTACTTC. Translating gives CASSTSGYEQYF.

The chain employs TRBV19 and TRBJ2-1; TRBD2 aligns across 7 bases. This CDR3 has 13 residues. J was trimmed by 0 bases and V by 8 bases; bases with no gene match: 1. CDR1 and CDR2 (germline): LNHDA, SQIVND (reference sequence). The CDR3 DNA follows: TGTGCCAGTGGCGGGAGCTCCTACAATGAGCAGTTCTTC. Translation gives CASGGSSYNEQFF.

V gene TRBV6-5 combines with J gene TRBJ1-3; possible D gene TRBD1, 6 bases. V was trimmed by 2 bases and J by 7 bases, leaving 12 bases between them. The CDR3 sequence is 14 residues long. Germline loops: CDR1 MNHEY, CDR2 SVGAGI. CDR3: CASSYQGTGNTIYF. The DNA of the CDR3 is TGTGCCAGCAGTTACCAGGGTACAGGGAACACCATATATTTT.

This clone is a singleton in its sample. The junction shows a germline mismatch at one end, possibly a read error. The V and J genes are TRBV7-9 and TRBJ2-2; tentative D call: TRBD2 (5 bases). Germline V gene data show CDR1 as SEHNR and CDR2 as FQNEAQ (reference sequence). The CDR3 runs 16 residues. In nucleotides, the CDR3 is TGTGCCGGCAGCCCCCCTTTGGAGGTTCGGAGCGGGGAGCTGTTTTTT. Amino acid sequence: CAGSPPLEVRSGELFF.

The chain carries TRBV7-9 and TRBJ2-7, with 8 bases aligning to TRBD2. The CDR3 loop spans 16 amino acids. In germline, CDR1 is SEHNR, CDR2 FQNEAQ (reference sequence). V lost 2 bases to trimming and J lost 4 bases; unmatched junction nucleotides: 10. CDR3: CASSLISAGVKYEQYF. The CDR3 region has the DNA TGTGCCAGCAGCTTAATTTCAGCGGGAGTAAAATACGAGCAGTACTTC.

This chain uses TRBV7-9 with TRBJ2-2; 8 bases are shared with TRBD1. V was pared by 6 bases and J by 1 base, with 13 bases of the junction left unmatched. Germline CDR1 is SEHNR and CDR2 is FQNEAQ (reference sequence). The CDR3 contains 18 residues. CDR3 amino acids: CASSPPLGRGLNTGELFF. The DNA for the CDR3 is TGTGCCAGCAGTCCGCCGTTGGGCAGGGGGCTGAACACCGGGGAGCTGTTTTTT.